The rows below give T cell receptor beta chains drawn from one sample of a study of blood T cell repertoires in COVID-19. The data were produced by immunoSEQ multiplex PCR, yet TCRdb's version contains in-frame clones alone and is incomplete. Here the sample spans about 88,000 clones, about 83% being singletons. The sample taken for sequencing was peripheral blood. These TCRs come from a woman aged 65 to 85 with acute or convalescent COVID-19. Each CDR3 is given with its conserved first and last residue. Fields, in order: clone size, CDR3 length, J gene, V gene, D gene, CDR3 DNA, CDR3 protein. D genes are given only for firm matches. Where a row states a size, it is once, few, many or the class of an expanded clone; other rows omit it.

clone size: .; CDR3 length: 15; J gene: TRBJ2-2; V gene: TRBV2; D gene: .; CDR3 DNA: TGTGCCAGCAGAGCGCAACCGTGGGACACCGGGGAGCTGTTTTTT; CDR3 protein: CASRAQPWDTGELFF
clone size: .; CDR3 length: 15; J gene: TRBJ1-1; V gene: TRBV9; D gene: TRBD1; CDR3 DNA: TGTGCCAGCAGCTCGGGACAGGGTGGGGACACTGAAGCTTTCTTT; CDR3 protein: CASSSGQGGDTEAFF
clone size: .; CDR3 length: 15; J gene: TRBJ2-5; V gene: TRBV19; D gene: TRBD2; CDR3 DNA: TGTGCCAGTAGTCTGGGCGGGGGAGGTTGGGAGACCCAGTACTTC; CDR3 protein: CASSLGGGGWETQYF
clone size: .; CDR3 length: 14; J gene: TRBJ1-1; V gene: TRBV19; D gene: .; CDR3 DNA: TGTGCCAGTAGTATAGTAGGCTGGAGAACTGAAGCTTTCTTT; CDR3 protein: CASSIVGWRTEAFF
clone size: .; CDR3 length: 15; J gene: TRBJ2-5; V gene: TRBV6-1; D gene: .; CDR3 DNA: TGTGCCAGCAGTGAATTTCCGTACTCCCAAGAGACCCAGTACTTC; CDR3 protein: CASSEFPYSQETQYF
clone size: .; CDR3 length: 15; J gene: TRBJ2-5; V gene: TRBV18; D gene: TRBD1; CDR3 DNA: TGTGCCAGCTCACCACCGAGGGACAGACAAGAGACCCAGTACTTC; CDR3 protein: CASSPPRDRQETQYF
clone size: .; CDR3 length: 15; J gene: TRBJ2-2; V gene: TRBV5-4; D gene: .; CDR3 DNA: TGTGCCAGCAGCTTGTCCCTTACAGGGACCGGGGAGCTGTTTTTT; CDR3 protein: CASSLSLTGTGELFF
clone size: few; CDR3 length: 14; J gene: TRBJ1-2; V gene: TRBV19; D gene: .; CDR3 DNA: TGTGCCAGTAGTATAAGTACAGGGAACTATGGCTACACCTTC; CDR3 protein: CASSISTGNYGYTF
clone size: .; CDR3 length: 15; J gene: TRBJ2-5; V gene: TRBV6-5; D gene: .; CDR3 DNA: TGTGCCAGCAGCCTCAGGAGGGGTGGACAAGAGACCCAGTACTTC; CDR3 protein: CASSLRRGGQETQYF
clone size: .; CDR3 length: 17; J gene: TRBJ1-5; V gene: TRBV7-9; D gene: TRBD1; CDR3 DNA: TGTGCCAGCAGTGCCGGGACAGGGTTATGGAGCAATCAGCCCCAGCATTTT; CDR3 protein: CASSAGTGLWSNQPQHF
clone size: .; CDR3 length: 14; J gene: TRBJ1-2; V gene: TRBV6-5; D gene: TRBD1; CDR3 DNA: TGTGCCAGGGGGACAGGGCAGGTAGGTGCCGGCTACACCTTC; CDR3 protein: CARGTGQVGAGYTF
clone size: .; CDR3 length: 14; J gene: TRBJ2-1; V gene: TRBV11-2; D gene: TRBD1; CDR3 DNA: TGTGCCAGCAGCTTAGTAGGTGGGACAGACGAGCAGTTCTTC; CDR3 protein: CASSLVGGTDEQFF
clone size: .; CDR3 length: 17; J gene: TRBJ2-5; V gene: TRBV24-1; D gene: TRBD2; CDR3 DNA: TGTGCCACCAGTGATATCCGGACTAGCGGGGGCCAAGAGACCCAGTACTTC; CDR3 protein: CATSDIRTSGGQETQYF
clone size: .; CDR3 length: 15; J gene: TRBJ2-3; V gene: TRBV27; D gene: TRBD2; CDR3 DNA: TGTGCCAGCAGGCCTAGCGGGGGGGCTAGGGATACGCAGTATTTT; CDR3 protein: CASRPSGGARDTQYF
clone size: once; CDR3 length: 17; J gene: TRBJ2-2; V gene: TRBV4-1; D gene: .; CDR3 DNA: TGCGCCAGCAGCCAAGTAGGTACAGGAACGAACACCGGGGAGCTGTTTTTT; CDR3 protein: CASSQVGTGTNTGELFF
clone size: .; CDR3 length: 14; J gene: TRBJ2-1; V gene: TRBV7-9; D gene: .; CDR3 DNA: TGTGCCAGCAGCCCCAGGGGTCCGGACAATGAGCAGTTCTTC; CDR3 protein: CASSPRGPDNEQFF
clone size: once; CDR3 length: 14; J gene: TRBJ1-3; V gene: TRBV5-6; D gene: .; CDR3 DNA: TGTGCCAGCAGCTCGGCCCTAGGAGGAAACACCATATATTTT; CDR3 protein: CASSSALGGNTIYF
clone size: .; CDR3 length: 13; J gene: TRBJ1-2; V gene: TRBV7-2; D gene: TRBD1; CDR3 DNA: TGTGCCAGCAGCTTGGGACAGGCACGGGGCTACACCTTC; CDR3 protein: CASSLGQARGYTF
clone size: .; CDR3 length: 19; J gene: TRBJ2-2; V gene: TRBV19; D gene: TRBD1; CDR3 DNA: TGTGCCAGTACCCCGAGGGGGGGACAGGGGTGGTTAGGTGCCGGGGAGCTGTTTTTT; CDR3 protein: CASTPRGGQGWLGAGELFF
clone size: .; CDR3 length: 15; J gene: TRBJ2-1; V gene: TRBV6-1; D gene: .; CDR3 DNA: TGTGCCAGCAGTGAAGTGGGGGGAGGATACAATGAGCAGTTCTTC; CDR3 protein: CASSEVGGGYNEQFF
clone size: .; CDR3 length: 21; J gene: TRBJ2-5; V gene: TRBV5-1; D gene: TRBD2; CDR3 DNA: TGCGCCAGCAGTCTGGTAAGGGTGCTAGCGGGGAGACCTTCCGAACAAGAGACCCAGTACTTC; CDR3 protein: CASSLVRVLAGRPSEQETQYF
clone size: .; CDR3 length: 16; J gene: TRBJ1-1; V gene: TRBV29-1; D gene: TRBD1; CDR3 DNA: TGCAGCGTTGCGGGCTGGGCAGGGGGGATGAACACTGAAGCTTTCTTT; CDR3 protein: CSVAGWAGGMNTEAFF
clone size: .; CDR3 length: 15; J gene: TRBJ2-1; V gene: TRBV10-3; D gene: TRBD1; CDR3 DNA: TGTGCCATCAGTGAGGGACAGGGAGTCCACAATGAGCAGTTCTTC; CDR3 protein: CAISEGQGVHNEQFF